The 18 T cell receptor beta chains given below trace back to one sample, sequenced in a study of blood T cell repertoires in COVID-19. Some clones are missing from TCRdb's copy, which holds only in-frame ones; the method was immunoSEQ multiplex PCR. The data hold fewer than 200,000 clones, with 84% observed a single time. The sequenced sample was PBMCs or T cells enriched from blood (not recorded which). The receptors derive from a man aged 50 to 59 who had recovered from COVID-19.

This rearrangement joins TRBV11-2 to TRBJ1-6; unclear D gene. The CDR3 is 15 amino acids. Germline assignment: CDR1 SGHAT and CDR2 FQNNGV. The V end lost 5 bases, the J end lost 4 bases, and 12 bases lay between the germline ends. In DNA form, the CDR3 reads TGTGCCAGCAGCGTACGAGACGGGTATAATTCACCCCTCCACTTT. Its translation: CASSVRDGYNSPLHF.

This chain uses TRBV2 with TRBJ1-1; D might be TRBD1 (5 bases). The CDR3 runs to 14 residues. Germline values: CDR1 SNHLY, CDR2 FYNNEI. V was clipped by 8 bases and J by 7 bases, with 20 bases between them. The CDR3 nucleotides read TGTGCCAGCCGTCTGGGGGGGGATGGACTTGAAGCTTTCTTT. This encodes CASRLGGDGLEAFF.

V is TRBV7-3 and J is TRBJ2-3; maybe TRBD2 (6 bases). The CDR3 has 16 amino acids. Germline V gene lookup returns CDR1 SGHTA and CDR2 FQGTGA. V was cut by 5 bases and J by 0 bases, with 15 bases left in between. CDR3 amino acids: CASSPSRGLSTDTQYF. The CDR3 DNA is TGTGCCAGCAGCCCCTCCCGGGGACTTAGCACAGATACGCAGTATTTT.

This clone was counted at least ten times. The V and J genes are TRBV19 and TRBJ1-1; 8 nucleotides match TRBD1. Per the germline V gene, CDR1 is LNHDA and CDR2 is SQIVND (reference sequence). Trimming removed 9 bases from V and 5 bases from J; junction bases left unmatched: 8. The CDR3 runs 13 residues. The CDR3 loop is CARVGQGETEAFF. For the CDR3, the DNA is TGTGCCAGGGTCGGACAGGGTGAGACTGAAGCTTTCTTT.

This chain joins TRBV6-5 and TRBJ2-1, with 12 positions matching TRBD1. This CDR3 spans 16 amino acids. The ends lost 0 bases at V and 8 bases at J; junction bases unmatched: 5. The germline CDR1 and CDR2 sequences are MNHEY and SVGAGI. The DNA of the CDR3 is TGTGCCAGCAGTTACTCCGGGACAGGGGGCTGGGATGAGCAGTTCTTC. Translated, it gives CASSYSGTGGWDEQFF.

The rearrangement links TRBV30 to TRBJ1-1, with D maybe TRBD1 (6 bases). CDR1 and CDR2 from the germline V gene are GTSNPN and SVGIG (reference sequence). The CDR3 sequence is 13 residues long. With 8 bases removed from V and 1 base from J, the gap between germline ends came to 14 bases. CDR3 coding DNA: TGTGCCATAACGCGGGGGGCGAACACTGAAGCTTTCTTT. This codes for CAITRGANTEAFF.

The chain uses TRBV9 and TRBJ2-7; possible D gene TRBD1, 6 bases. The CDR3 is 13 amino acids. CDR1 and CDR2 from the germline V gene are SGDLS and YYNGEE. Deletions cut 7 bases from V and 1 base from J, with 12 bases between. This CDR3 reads CASQQGLSYEQYF. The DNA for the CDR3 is TGTGCCAGCCAACAGGGCCTTTCCTACGAGCAGTACTTC.

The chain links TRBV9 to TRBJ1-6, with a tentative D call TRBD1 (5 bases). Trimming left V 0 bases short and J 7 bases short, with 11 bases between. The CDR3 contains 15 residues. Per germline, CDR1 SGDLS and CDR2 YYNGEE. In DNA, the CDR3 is TGTGCCAGCAGCGTAGGGGGCGGTCTAAATTCACCCCTCCACTTT. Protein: CASSVGGGLNSPLHF.

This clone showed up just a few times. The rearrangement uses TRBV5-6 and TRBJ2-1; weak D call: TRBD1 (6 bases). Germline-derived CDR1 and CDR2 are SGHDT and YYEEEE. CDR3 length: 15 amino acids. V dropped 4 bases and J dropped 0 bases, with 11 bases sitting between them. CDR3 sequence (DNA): TGTGCCAGCAGCGGGTCCAGGGGCTCCTACAATGAGCAGTTCTTC. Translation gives CASSGSRGSYNEQFF.

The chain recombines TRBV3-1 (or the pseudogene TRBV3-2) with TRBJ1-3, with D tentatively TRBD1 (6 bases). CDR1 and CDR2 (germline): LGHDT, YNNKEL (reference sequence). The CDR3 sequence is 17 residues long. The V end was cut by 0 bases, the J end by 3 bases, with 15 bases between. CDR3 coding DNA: TGTGCCAGCAGCCAAGATGGCCGGGACAAGAGTGGAAACACCATATATTTT. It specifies CASSQDGRDKSGNTIYF.

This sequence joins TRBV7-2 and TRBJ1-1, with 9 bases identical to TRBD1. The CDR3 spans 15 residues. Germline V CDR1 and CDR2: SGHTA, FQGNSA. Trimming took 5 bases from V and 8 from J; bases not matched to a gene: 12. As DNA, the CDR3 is TGTGCCAGCAGCGTTACAGGGGGCCTTAAGAAAGAAGCTTTCTTT. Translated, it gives CASSVTGGLKKEAFF.

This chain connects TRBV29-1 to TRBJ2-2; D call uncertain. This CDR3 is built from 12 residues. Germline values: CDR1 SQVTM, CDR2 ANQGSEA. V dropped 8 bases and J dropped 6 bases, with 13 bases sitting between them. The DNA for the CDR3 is TGCAGCTTTCGCGATTTGCCCGGGGAGCTGTTTTTT. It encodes CSFRDLPGELFF.

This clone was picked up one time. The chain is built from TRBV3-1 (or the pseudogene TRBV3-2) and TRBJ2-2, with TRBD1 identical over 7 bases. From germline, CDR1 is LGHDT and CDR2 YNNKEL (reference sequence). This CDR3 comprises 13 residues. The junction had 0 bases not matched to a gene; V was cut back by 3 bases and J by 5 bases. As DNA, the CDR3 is TGTGCCAGCAGCCAGACAGGGACCGGGGAGCTGTTTTTT. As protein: CASSQTGTGELFF.

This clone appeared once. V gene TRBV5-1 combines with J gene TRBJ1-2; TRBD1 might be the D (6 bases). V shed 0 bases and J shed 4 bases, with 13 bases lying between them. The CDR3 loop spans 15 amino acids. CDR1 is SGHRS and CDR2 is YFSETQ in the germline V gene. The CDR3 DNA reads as TGCGCCAGCAGCTTGGTTGCCAGGGGATCCTATGGCTACACCTTC. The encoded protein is CASSLVARGSYGYTF.

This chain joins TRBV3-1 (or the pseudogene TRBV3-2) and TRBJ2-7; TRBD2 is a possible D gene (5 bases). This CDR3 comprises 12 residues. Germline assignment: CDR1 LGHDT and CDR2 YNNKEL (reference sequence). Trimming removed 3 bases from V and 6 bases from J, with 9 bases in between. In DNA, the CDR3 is TGTGCCAGCAGCCATACGGGGAGCGAGCAGTACTTC. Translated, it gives CASSHTGSEQYF.

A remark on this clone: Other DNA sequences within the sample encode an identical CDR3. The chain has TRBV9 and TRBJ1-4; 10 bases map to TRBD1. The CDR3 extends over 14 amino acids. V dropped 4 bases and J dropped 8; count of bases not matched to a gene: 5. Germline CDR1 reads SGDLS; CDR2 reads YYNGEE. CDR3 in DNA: TGTGCCAGCAGCAGGACAGGGGGTGGCGAAAAACTGTTTTTT. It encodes CASSRTGGGEKLFF.

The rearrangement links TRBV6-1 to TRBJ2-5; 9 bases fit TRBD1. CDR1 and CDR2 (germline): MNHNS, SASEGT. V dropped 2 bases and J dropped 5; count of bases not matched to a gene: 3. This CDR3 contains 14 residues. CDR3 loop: CASSEPGQGETQYF. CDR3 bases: TGTGCCAGCAGTGAACCCGGACAGGGGGAGACCCAGTACTTC.

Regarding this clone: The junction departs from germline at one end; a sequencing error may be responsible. The chain's CDR3 is CASTLGHLSTGELFF. CDR3 bases: TGCGCCAGCACCTTGGGACACCTTAGCACCGGGGAGCTGTTTTTT. The J gene is TRBJ2-2, the V gene TRBV5-1; TRBD1 might be the D (6 bases). CDR1 and CDR2 (germline): SGHRS, YFSETQ. There are 15 residues in the CDR3.